A selection of T cell receptor delta chains follows, all from one sample in a study of Vδ1+ human thymocytes. With CATT, TCRdb re-called clones from the multiplex PCR reads. The sample records about 75,000 delta-chain clones, approximately 30% being singletons. Sequenced sample: Vdelta1+ gamma-delta thymocytes from the thymus. These receptors were taken from a boy under two years old who had congenital heart surgery. The CDR3 runs from the conserved cysteine through the conserved F or W. Fields, in order: J gene, clone size, V gene, D gene, CDR3 protein, CDR3 DNA. The D gene is left open where the match is weak. For some rows the clone size is stated as once, few or many, or as a class when expanded; others skip it.

J gene: TRDJ1
clone size: .
V gene: TRDV1
D gene: TRDD3
CDR3 protein: CALGELSRVRGICDTDKLIF
CDR3 DNA: TGTGCTCTTGGGGAACTCTCCCGTGTCCGGGGGATATGCGACACCGATAAACTCATCTTT

J gene: TRDJ1
clone size: .
V gene: TRDV2
D gene: TRDD3
CDR3 protein: CAFDTGGYTDKLIF
CDR3 DNA: TGTGCCTTCGACACTGGGGGATACACCGATAAACTCATCTTT

J gene: TRDJ1
clone size: .
V gene: TRDV1
D gene: TRDD3
CDR3 protein: CARGELPGIGADKLIF
CDR3 DNA: TGTGCTCGTGGGGAACTACCGGGGATAGGGGCCGATAAACTCATCTTT

J gene: TRDJ1
clone size: few
V gene: TRDV1
D gene: .
CDR3 protein: CALGDKNGLPRTILGVPSTDKLIF
CDR3 DNA: TGTGCTCTTGGGGACAAGAATGGGCTTCCTAGGACAATACTGGGGGTTCCTTCTACCGATAAACTCATCTTT

J gene: TRDJ1
clone size: .
V gene: TRDV2
D gene: TRDD3
CDR3 protein: CACDTCPGGEVSDKLIF
CDR3 DNA: TGTGCCTGTGACACTTGCCCTGGGGGCGAAGTTTCCGATAAACTCATCTTT

J gene: TRDJ1
clone size: few
V gene: TRDV1
D gene: TRDD3
CDR3 protein: CALGEKAWGRGYTDKLIF
CDR3 DNA: TGTGCTCTCGGGGAAAAGGCCTGGGGGCGGGGGTACACCGATAAACTCATCTTT

J gene: TRDJ1
clone size: .
V gene: TRDV1
D gene: .
CDR3 protein: CALGESRTRGAYTDKLIF
CDR3 DNA: TGTGCTCTTGGGGAATCCCGAACTAGGGGTGCGTACACCGATAAACTCATCTTT

J gene: TRDJ1
clone size: .
V gene: TRDV1
D gene: .
CDR3 protein: CALGELGGSTGTGEQYTDKLIF
CDR3 DNA: TGTGCTCTTGGGGAATTGGGTGGGAGTACTGGAACAGGGGAGCAGTACACCGATAAACTCATCTTT

J gene: TRDJ1
clone size: .
V gene: TRDV1
D gene: TRDD3
CDR3 protein: CALGRIYRFCLGDPDKLIF
CDR3 DNA: TGTGCTCTTGGCCGAATATACCGGTTTTGTCTGGGGGACCCCGATAAACTCATCTTT

J gene: TRDJ1
clone size: .
V gene: TRDV1
D gene: TRDD3
CDR3 protein: CALGEQREPRTGGYTDKLIF
CDR3 DNA: TGTGCTCTTGGGGAACAACGAGAGCCACGTACTGGGGGATACACCGATAAACTCATCTTT

J gene: TRDJ1
clone size: .
V gene: TRDV1
D gene: TRDD3
CDR3 protein: CALGESSALGDTPYTDKLIF
CDR3 DNA: TGTGCTCTTGGGGAAAGTAGTGCTCTGGGGGATACGCCGTACACCGATAAACTCATCTTT

J gene: TRDJ1
clone size: .
V gene: TRDV1
D gene: TRDD3
CDR3 protein: CALGEFTPSYEVFGGYASRKLIF
CDR3 DNA: TGTGCTCTTGGGGAATTCACTCCTTCCTACGAAGTGTTTGGGGGATACGCAAGTCGTAAACTCATCTTT

J gene: TRDJ1
clone size: few
V gene: TRDV1
D gene: TRDD2
CDR3 protein: CALGEFLRIKEVPTKYTDKLIF
CDR3 DNA: TGTGCTCTTGGGGAATTCCTACGGATCAAGGAGGTCCCAACGAAGTACACCGATAAACTCATCTTT

J gene: TRDJ1
clone size: .
V gene: TRDV1
D gene: .
CDR3 protein: CALGEARFQGRAKYTDKLIF
CDR3 DNA: TGTGCTCTTGGGGAGGCCCGTTTTCAGGGGCGGGCAAAGTACACCGATAAACTCATCTTT

J gene: TRDJ1
clone size: .
V gene: TRDV2
D gene: .
CDR3 protein: CATHPATLGGKLIF
CDR3 DNA: TGTGCCACCCATCCTGCTACCCTCGGCGGTAAACTCATCTTT

J gene: TRDJ1
clone size: few
V gene: TRDV1
D gene: .
CDR3 protein: CALAAYRRLKTDKLIF
CDR3 DNA: TGTGCTCTTGCGGCCTACCGGAGACTTAAGACCGATAAACTCATCTTT

J gene: TRDJ1
clone size: .
V gene: TRDV1
D gene: TRDD3
CDR3 protein: CALGEPHRRLGDVGPDKLIF
CDR3 DNA: TGTGCTCTTGGGGAACCCCACCGACGGCTGGGGGACGTGGGTCCCGATAAACTCATCTTT

J gene: TRDJ1
clone size: few
V gene: TRDV1
D gene: TRDD3
CDR3 protein: CALGDNLFRHFTGGYVDKLIF
CDR3 DNA: TGTGCTCTTGGGGACAACCTCTTCCGCCACTTTACTGGGGGATACGTGGATAAACTCATCTTT

J gene: TRDJ1
clone size: .
V gene: TRDV1
D gene: TRDD3
CDR3 protein: CALGNWPPTWGYLRYTDKLIF
CDR3 DNA: TGTGCTCTTGGGAACTGGCCTCCTACGTGGGGATACCTTCGGTACACCGATAAACTCATCTTT

J gene: TRDJ1
clone size: once
V gene: TRDV1
D gene: .
CDR3 protein: CALGEPCLPRFEDTDKLIF
CDR3 DNA: TGTGCTCTTGGGGAACCATGCCTGCCCCGTTTCGAGGACACCGATAAGCTCATCTTT

J gene: TRDJ1
clone size: few
V gene: TRDV1
D gene: TRDD3
CDR3 protein: CALGVDTRWGPYADKLIF
CDR3 DNA: TGTGCTCTTGGGGTCGATACCCGCTGGGGGCCCTACGCCGATAAACTCATCTTT

J gene: TRDJ1
clone size: few
V gene: TRDV1
D gene: TRDD2
CDR3 protein: CALGEPKGGLPTGPGGLYTDKLIF
CDR3 DNA: TGTGCTCTTGGGGAACCGAAGGGAGGCCTTCCTACGGGACCGGGGGGCCTGTACACCGATAAACTCATCTTT

J gene: TRDJ1
clone size: .
V gene: TRDV1
D gene: TRDD3
CDR3 protein: CALGETGPARAGGYEGLIF
CDR3 DNA: TGTGCTCTTGGGGAAACCGGTCCTGCTCGGGCTGGGGGATACGAGGGACTCATCTTT

J gene: TRDJ1
clone size: few
V gene: TRDV1
D gene: .
CDR3 protein: CALGSGRPSYKGPGGLGRDKLIF
CDR3 DNA: TGTGCTCTTGGGTCCGGTCGGCCTTCCTATAAGGGGCCTGGGGGATTGGGCCGCGATAAACTCATCTTT

J gene: TRDJ1
clone size: few
V gene: TRDV1
D gene: TRDD3
CDR3 protein: CALGDFPPGGYNDKLIF
CDR3 DNA: TGTGCTCTTGGGGATTTTCCACCTGGGGGATACAACGATAAACTCATCTTT

J gene: TRDJ1
clone size: .
V gene: TRDV1
D gene: .
CDR3 protein: CALGERRYTDKLIF
CDR3 DNA: TGTGCTCTTGGGGAAAGGCGCTACACCGATAAACTCATCTTT

J gene: TRDJ1
clone size: .
V gene: TRDV1
D gene: TRDD3
CDR3 protein: CALGKDPLGDKLIF
CDR3 DNA: TGTGCTCTTGGGAAGGACCCACTGGGGGATAAACTCATCTTT

J gene: TRDJ1
clone size: .
V gene: TRDV1
D gene: TRDD2
CDR3 protein: CALGENLPPVVGKRGVKLIF
CDR3 DNA: TGTGCTCTTGGGGAAAACCTTCCTCCCGTGGTGGGGAAGAGAGGTGTAAAGCTCATCTTT

J gene: TRDJ1
clone size: few
V gene: TRDV1
D gene: TRDD3
CDR3 protein: CALGEGSYDRLGEEPPDKLIF
CDR3 DNA: TGTGCTCTTGGGGAAGGCTCCTACGACCGTCTGGGGGAAGAACCTCCCGATAAACTCATCTTT

J gene: TRDJ1
clone size: .
V gene: TRDV1
D gene: TRDD3
CDR3 protein: CALGGFHPGIQVDTDKLIF
CDR3 DNA: TGTGCTCTTGGGGGTTTCCACCCGGGGATACAGGTGGACACCGATAAGCTCATCTTT

J gene: TRDJ1
clone size: .
V gene: TRDV1
D gene: TRDD3
CDR3 protein: CALGEQGSSVLGDTDCKGLIF
CDR3 DNA: TGTGCTCTTGGGGAACAGGGCTCTTCAGTACTGGGGGATACAGACTGTAAGGGACTCATCTTT

J gene: TRDJ1
clone size: few
V gene: TRDV1
D gene: TRDD3
CDR3 protein: CALGAPPYGSVLGDTVGTDKLIF
CDR3 DNA: TGTGCTCTTGGGGCCCCCCCCTACGGCTCCGTACTGGGGGATACAGTCGGCACCGATAAACTCATCTTT

J gene: TRDJ2
clone size: .
V gene: TRDV1
D gene: TRDD3
CDR3 protein: CALGGPAGGLALTAQLFF
CDR3 DNA: TGTGCTCTTGGGGGCCCAGCTGGGGGTTTAGCTTTGACAGCACAACTCTTCTTT

J gene: TRDJ1
clone size: .
V gene: TRDV1
D gene: TRDD3
CDR3 protein: CALGELPTGTELGEADKLIF
CDR3 DNA: TGTGCTCTTGGGGAACTCCCCACGGGAACCGAACTGGGGGAGGCCGATAAACTCATCTTT

J gene: TRDJ1
clone size: .
V gene: TRDV1
D gene: .
CDR3 protein: CALGCVTGRLHTDKLIF
CDR3 DNA: TGTGCTCTTGGGTGTGTTACGGGCCGTTTACACACCGATAAACTCATCTTT

J gene: TRDJ1
clone size: few
V gene: TRDV1
D gene: TRDD3
CDR3 protein: CALGELRVPSCTGGCDKLIF
CDR3 DNA: TGTGCTCTTGGGGAACTGAGGGTTCCCAGCTGTACTGGGGGATGTGATAAACTCATCTTT

J gene: TRDJ1
clone size: few
V gene: TRDV1
D gene: .
CDR3 protein: CALGELPPTGTGASTDKLIF
CDR3 DNA: TGTGCTCTTGGGGAACTACCACCTACAGGTACTGGAGCTTCTACCGATAAACTCATCTTT

J gene: TRDJ1
clone size: once
V gene: TRDV1
D gene: TRDD3
CDR3 protein: CALGEHHRGLPYWGILSDKLIF
CDR3 DNA: TGTGCTCTTGGGGAACATCACCGAGGCCTACCGTACTGGGGGATACTCTCCGATAAACTCATCTTT

J gene: TRDJ1
clone size: .
V gene: TRDV1
D gene: .
CDR3 protein: CALGEQFPGTSKLIF
CDR3 DNA: TGTGCTCTTGGGGAGCAGTTTCCCGGGACCTCGAAACTCATCTTT

J gene: TRDJ1
clone size: .
V gene: TRDV1
D gene: .
CDR3 protein: CALGTYSYTDKLIF
CDR3 DNA: TGTGCTCTTGGGACCTACTCGTACACCGATAAACTCATCTTT

J gene: TRDJ1
clone size: few
V gene: TRDV1
D gene: .
CDR3 protein: CALGERPPADKLIF
CDR3 DNA: TGTGCTCTTGGGGAACGTCCACCGGCCGATAAACTCATCTTT

J gene: TRDJ1
clone size: .
V gene: TRDV1
D gene: TRDD3
CDR3 protein: CALGERCVGGYTDKLIF
CDR3 DNA: TGTGCTCTTGGGGAACGGTGCGTCGGGGGATACACCGATAAACTCATCTTT

J gene: TRDJ3
clone size: few
V gene: TRDV2
D gene: .
CDR3 protein: CACDTFTPLRSEGGSSWDTRQMFF
CDR3 DNA: TGTGCCTGTGACACCTTTACCCCTCTGAGAAGTGAGGGGGGCAGCTCCTGGGACACCCGACAGATGTTTTTC

J gene: TRDJ1
clone size: few
V gene: TRDV1
D gene: TRDD3
CDR3 protein: CALGEVPSFLFGGYGNTDKLIF
CDR3 DNA: TGTGCTCTTGGGGAAGTCCCTTCCTTTTTATTTGGGGGATATGGGAACACCGATAAACTCATCTTT

J gene: TRDJ1
clone size: few
V gene: TRDV1
D gene: TRDD2
CDR3 protein: CALGGPTGFLPVLVFTGGTDKLIF
CDR3 DNA: TGTGCTCTTGGGGGACCGACCGGATTCCTACCCGTACTGGTTTTTACGGGGGGGACCGATAAACTCATCTTT

J gene: TRDJ1
clone size: .
V gene: TRDV1
D gene: .
CDR3 protein: CALGDCSSFCDKVIF
CDR3 DNA: TGTGCTCTTGGGGACTGTTCCAGTTTCTGCGATAAAGTCATCTTT

J gene: TRDJ1
clone size: .
V gene: TRDV2
D gene: TRDD3
CDR3 protein: CAIFLGDTSDKLIF
CDR3 DNA: TGTGCCATCTTCCTGGGGGATACTTCGGATAAACTCATCTTT

J gene: TRDJ1
clone size: .
V gene: TRDV1
D gene: .
CDR3 protein: CALGDVLGLLMGGLIF
CDR3 DNA: TGTGCTCTTGGGGACGTATTGGGACTCTTAATGGGGGGGCTCATCTTT

J gene: TRDJ1
clone size: many
V gene: TRDV2
D gene: TRDD3
CDR3 protein: CACDSGGADRNYTDKLIF
CDR3 DNA: TGTGCCTGTGACAGTGGGGGAGCCGATCGAAATTACACCGATAAACTCATCTTT

J gene: TRDJ1
clone size: few
V gene: TRDV2
D gene: .
CDR3 protein: CACDIPNWAPPEYTDKLIF
CDR3 DNA: TGTGCCTGTGACATCCCAAACTGGGCCCCCCCCGAGTACACCGATAAACTCATCTTT

J gene: TRDJ1
clone size: few
V gene: TRDV1
D gene: TRDD3
CDR3 protein: CALGSPRGIPGDRMAFWYTDKLIF
CDR3 DNA: TGTGCTCTTGGGTCCCCCCGAGGGATCCCGGGGGATAGAATGGCCTTTTGGTACACCGATAAACTCATCTTT

J gene: TRDJ1
clone size: few
V gene: TRDV1
D gene: TRDD2
CDR3 protein: CALGELCLPTRDTDKLIF
CDR3 DNA: TGTGCTCTTGGGGAACTATGTCTTCCTACGAGGGACACCGATAAACTCATCTTT

J gene: TRDJ1
clone size: .
V gene: TRDV1
D gene: TRDD3
CDR3 protein: CALGEAPRGGYHTDKLIF
CDR3 DNA: TGTGCTCTTGGGGAAGCTCCCCGTGGGGGATACCACACCGATAAACTCATCTTT

J gene: TRDJ1
clone size: few
V gene: TRDV1
D gene: TRDD3
CDR3 protein: CALGEPSNFSLLGDTVYTDKLIF
CDR3 DNA: TGTGCTCTTGGGGAACCAAGTAATTTCTCTTTGCTGGGGGATACGGTCTACACCGATAAACTCATCTTT

J gene: TRDJ1
clone size: few
V gene: TRDV2
D gene: TRDD3
CDR3 protein: CACDTDPLGDPPGTDKLIF
CDR3 DNA: TGTGCCTGTGACACCGATCCTCTGGGGGACCCTCCAGGCACCGATAAACTCATCTTT

J gene: TRDJ1
clone size: .
V gene: TRDV1
D gene: TRDD3
CDR3 protein: CALGEPLGTPIYRYWGTIGDGTDKLIF
CDR3 DNA: TGTGCTCTTGGGGAACCCCTAGGGACCCCTATATACCGTTACTGGGGAACGATAGGGGACGGTACCGATAAACTCATCTTT

J gene: TRDJ1
clone size: .
V gene: TRDV1
D gene: .
CDR3 protein: CALGPHTPTLRAWGHKLIF
CDR3 DNA: TGTGCTCTTGGGCCCCATACCCCCACACTCAGAGCGTGGGGTCATAAACTCATCTTT

J gene: TRDJ1
clone size: .
V gene: TRDV1
D gene: TRDD3
CDR3 protein: CALGDMGSFRHWGIQGTTDKLIF
CDR3 DNA: TGTGCTCTTGGGGACATGGGGTCCTTCCGCCACTGGGGGATACAGGGGACCACCGATAAACTCATCTTT

J gene: TRDJ1
clone size: .
V gene: TRDV1
D gene: TRDD3
CDR3 protein: CALGDPIRLPTGGYLYTDKLIF
CDR3 DNA: TGTGCTCTTGGGGACCCCATAAGACTTCCCACTGGGGGATACCTCTACACCGATAAACTCATCTTT

J gene: TRDJ1
clone size: .
V gene: TRDV1
D gene: .
CDR3 protein: CALGELGCGTDKPIF
CDR3 DNA: TGTGCTCTTGGGGAACTGGGGTGTGGGACCGATAAACCCATCTTT